This T cell receptor beta chain comes out of a study of cytotoxic CD8 clonotypes in ibrutinib-treated CLL. Per the germline V gene, CDR1 is SGHAT and CDR2 is FQNNGV. The germline V and J ends were trimmed by 5 bases and 0 bases, with 8 bases remaining between them. The CDR3 is 14 amino acids. The sample holds a few counts of this clone. Its antigen is not identified. General study findings and limits: Clonality grew at ibrutinib response; at progression, it decreased back toward baseline.

Generated by immunoSEQ multiplex PCR, the TCRdb table keeps only in-frame clones and is missing some. The table includes over 250,000 clones, 65% to 85% detected once. V and J are TRBV11-2 and TRBJ1-3, with D possibly being TRBD1 (6 bases). Here the sequenced sample was PBMCs, taken at disease progression, from a patient treated with ibrutinib. This clonotype originated in a human donor with chronic lymphocytic leukemia. CDR3 sequence reads: CASSQGGSGNTIYF. The CDR3 DNA sequence: TGTGCCAGCAGCCAAGGGGGCTCTGGAAACACCATATATTTT.